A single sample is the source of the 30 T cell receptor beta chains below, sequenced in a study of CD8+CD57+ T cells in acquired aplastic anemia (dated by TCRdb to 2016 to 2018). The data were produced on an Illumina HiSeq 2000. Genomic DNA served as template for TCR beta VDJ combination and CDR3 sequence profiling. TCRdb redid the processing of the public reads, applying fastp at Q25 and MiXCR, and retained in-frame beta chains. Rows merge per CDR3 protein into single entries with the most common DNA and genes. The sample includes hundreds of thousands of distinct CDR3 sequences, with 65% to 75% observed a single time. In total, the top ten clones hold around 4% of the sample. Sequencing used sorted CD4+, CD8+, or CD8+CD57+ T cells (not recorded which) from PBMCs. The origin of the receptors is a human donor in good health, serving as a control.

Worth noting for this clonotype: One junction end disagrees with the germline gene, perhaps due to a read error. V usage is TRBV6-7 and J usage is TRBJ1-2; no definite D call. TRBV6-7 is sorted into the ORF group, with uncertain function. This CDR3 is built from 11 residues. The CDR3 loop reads CASSRGVGYSF. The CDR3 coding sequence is TGTGCCAGCAGTCGCGGGGTTGGCTACTCCTTC.

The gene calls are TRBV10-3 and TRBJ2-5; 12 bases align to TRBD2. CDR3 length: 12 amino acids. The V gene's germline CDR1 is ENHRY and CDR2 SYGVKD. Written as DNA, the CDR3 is TGTGTCGCTAGCGGGGGGGCCGAGACCCAGTACTTC. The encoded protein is CVASGGAETQYF.

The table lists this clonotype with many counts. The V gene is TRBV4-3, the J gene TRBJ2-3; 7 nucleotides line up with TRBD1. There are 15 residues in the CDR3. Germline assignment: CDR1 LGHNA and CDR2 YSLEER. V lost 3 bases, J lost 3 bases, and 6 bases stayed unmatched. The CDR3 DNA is TGCGCCAGCAGCCAGACAGGGCTACAGACAGATACGCAGTATTTT. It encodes CASSQTGLQTDTQYF.

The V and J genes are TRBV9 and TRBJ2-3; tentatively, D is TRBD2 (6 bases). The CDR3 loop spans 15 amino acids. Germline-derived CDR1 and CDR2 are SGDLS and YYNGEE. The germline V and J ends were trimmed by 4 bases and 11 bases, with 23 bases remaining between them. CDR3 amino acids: CASSLAQGTGALQYF. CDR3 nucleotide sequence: TGTGCCAGCAGCTTAGCGCAAGGGACTGGAGCTTTGCAGTATTTT. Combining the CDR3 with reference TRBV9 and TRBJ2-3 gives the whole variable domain DSGVTQTPKHLITATGQRVTLRCSPRSGDLSVYWYQQSLDQGLQFLIQYYNGEERAKGNILERFSAQQFPDLHSELNLSSLELGDSALYFCASSLAQGTGALQYFGPGTRLTVL.

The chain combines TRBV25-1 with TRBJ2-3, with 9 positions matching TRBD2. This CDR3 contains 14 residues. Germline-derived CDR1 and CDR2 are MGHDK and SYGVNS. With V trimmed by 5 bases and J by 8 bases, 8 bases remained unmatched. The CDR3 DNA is TGTGCCAGCAGTCCAAGCGGGGGGCCGGGTACGCAGTATTTT. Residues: CASSPSGGPGTQYF.

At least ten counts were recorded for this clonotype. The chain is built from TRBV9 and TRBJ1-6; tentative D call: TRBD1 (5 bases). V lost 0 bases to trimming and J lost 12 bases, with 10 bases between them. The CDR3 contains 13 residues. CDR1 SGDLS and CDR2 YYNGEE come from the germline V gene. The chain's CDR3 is CASSVATGEPLHF. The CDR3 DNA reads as TGTGCCAGCAGCGTAGCTACGGGGGAACCCCTCCACTTT.

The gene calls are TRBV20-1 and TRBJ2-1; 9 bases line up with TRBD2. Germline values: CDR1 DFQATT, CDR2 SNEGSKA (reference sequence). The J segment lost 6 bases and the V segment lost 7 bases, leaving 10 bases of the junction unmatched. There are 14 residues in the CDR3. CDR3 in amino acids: CSVINLAGSNEQFF. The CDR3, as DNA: TGCAGTGTTATAAACCTAGCGGGGAGCAATGAGCAGTTCTTC.

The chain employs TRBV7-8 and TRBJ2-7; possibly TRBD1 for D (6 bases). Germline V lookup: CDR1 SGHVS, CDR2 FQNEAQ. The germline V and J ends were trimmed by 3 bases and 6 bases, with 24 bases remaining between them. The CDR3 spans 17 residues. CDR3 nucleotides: TGTGCCAGCAGCTTGGGCAGGGGCGAGGCGGAGTACTTCGAGCAGTACTTC. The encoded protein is CASSLGRGEAEYFEQYF.

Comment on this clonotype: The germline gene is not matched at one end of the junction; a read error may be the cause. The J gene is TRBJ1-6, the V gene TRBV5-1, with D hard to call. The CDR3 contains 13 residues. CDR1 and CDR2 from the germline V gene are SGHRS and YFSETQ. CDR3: CASSVTDNSALHF. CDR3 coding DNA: TGTGCCAGCAGCGTAACAGATAATTCCGCCCTCCACTTT.

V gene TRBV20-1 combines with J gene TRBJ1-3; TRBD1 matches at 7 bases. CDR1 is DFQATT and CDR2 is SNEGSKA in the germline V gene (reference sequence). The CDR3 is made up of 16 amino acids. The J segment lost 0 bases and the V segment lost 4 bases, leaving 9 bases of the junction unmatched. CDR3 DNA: TGCAGTGCTACAACCCCACAGGGGATCTCTGGAAACACCATATATTTT. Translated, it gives CSATTPQGISGNTIYF.

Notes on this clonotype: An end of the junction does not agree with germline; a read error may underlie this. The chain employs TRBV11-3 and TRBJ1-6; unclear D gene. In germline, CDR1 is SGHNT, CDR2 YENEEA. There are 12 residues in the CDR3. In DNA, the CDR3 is TGTACCAGCAGCGTATCTAATACACCCCTCCACTTT. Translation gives CTSSVSNTPLHF.

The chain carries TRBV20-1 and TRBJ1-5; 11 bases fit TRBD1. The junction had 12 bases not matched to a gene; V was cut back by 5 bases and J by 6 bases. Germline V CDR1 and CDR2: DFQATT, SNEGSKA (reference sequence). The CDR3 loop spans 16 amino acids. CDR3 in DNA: TGCAGTGCTGCACCGGGACAGGGGGTTATCGGTCAGCCCCAGCATTTT. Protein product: CSAAPGQGVIGQPQHF.

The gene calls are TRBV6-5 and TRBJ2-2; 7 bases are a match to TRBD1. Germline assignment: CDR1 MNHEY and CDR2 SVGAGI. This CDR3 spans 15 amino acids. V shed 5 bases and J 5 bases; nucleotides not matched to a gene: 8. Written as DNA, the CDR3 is TGTGCCAGCAGTAAAGACAGGGTGTCGACCGGGGAGCTGTTTTTT. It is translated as CASSKDRVSTGELFF.

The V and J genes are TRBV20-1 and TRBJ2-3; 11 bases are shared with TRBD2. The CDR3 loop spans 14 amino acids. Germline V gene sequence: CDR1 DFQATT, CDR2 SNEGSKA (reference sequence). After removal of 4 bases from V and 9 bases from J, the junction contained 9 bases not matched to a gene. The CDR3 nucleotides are TGCAGTGCTATACAGACTAGCGGGGAAAGGACGCAGTATTTT. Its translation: CSAIQTSGERTQYF.

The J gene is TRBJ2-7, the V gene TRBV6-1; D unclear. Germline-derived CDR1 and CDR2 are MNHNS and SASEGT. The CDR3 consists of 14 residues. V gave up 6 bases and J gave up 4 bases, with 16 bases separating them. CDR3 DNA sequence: TGTGCCAGCAGGAGAGATCTCGGGTCGTACGAGCAGTACTTC. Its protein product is CASRRDLGSYEQYF.

In DNA form, the CDR3 reads TGTGCCAGCGCCCCGCGCAGGGCTGAGACCCAGTACTTC. Translated, it gives CASAPRRAETQYF. V gene TRBV2 combines with J gene TRBJ2-5, with D possibly matching TRBD1 (5 bases). From germline, CDR1 is SNHLY and CDR2 FYNNEI. The CDR3 extends over 13 amino acids. Deletions cut 8 bases from V and 5 bases from J, with 15 bases between.

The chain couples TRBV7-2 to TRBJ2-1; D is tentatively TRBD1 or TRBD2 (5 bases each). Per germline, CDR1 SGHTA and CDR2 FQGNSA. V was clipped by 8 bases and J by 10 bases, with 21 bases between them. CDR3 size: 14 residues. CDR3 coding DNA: TGTGCCAGCGCCTGGGGGTCCCCGACAGAGGAGCAGTTCTTC. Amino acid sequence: CASAWGSPTEEQFF.

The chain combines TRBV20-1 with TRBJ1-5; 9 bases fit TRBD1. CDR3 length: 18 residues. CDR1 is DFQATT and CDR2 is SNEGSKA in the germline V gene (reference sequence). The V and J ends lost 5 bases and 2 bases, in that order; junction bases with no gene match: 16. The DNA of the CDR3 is TGCAGTGCTCATTGCTGCATTAGACAGGGGGAAGGCAATCAGCCCCAGCATTTT. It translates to CSAHCCIRQGEGNQPQHF.

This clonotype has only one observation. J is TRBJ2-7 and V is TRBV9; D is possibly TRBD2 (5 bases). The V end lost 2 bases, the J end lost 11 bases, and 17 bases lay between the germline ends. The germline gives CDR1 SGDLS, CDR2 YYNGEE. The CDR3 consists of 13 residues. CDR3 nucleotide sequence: TGTGCCAGCAGCGTCGGGGTGGGGTACCAAGAGTACTTC. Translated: CASSVGVGYQEYF. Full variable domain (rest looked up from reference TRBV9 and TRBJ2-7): DSGVTQTPKHLITATGQRVTLRCSPRSGDLSVYWYQQSLDQGLQFLIQYYNGEERAKGNILERFSAQQFPDLHSELNLSSLELGDSALYFCASSVGVGYQEYFGPGTRLTVT.

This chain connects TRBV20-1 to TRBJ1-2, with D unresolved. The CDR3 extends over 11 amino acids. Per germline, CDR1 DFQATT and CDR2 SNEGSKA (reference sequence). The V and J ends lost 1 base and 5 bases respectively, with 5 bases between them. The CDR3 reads CSARGQYGYTF. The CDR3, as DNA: TGCAGTGCTAGAGGCCAGTATGGCTACACCTTC.

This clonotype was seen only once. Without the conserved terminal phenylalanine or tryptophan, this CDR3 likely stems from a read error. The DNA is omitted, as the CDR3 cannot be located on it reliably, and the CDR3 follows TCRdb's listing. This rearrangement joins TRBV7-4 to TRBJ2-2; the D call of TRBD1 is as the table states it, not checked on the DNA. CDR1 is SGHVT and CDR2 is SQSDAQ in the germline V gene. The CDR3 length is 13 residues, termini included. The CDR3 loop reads CASSAPPGQGFHP.

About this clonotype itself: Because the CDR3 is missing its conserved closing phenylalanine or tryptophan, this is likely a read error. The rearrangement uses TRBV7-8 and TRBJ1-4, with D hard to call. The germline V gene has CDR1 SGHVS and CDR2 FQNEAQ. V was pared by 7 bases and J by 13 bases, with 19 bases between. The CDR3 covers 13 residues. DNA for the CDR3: TGTGCCAGCATATTAGCAACGGATAATTCACTGTTTCAT. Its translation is CASILATDNSLFH.

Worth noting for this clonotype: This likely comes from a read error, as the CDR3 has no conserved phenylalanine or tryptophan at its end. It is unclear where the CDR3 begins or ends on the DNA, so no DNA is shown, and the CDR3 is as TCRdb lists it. The CDR3 reads CASSLVQNSPLPL. The V and J genes are TRBV7-8 and TRBJ1-6. From its first to its last residue, the CDR3 has 13 amino acids. CDR1 and CDR2 from the germline V gene are SGHVS and FQNEAQ.

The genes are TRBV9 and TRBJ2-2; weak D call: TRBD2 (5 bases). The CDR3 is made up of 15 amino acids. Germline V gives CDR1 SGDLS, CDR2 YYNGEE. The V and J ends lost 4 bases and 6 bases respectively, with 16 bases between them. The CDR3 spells CASSPRNGVAGELFF. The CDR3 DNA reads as TGTGCCAGCAGCCCTAGGAACGGGGTTGCCGGGGAGCTGTTTTTT. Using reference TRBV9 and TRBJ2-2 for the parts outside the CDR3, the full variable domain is DSGVTQTPKHLITATGQRVTLRCSPRSGDLSVYWYQQSLDQGLQFLIQYYNGEERAKGNILERFSAQQFPDLHSELNLSSLELGDSALYFCASSPRNGVAGELFFGEGSRLTVL.

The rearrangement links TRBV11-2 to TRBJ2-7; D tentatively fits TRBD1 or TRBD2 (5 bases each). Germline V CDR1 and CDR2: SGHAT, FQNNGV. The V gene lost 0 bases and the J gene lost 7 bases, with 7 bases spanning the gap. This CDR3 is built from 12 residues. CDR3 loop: CASSLEGREQYF. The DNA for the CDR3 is TGTGCCAGCAGCTTAGAGGGACGGGAGCAGTACTTC.

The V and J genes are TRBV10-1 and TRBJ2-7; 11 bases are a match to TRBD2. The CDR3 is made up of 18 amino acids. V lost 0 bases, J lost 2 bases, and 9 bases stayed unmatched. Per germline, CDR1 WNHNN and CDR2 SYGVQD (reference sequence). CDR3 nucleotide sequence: TGCGCCAGCAGTGAGTCAGGGACTAGCGGAGAGAGTACCTACGAGCAGTACTTC. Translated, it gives CASSESGTSGESTYEQYF.

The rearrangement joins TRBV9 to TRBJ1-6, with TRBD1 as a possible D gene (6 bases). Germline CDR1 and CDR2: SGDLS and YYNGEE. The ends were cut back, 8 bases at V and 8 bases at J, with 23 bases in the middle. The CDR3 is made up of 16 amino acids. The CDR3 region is CASRIGRGPMHSPLHF. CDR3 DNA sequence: TGTGCCAGTAGAATCGGCAGGGGACCTATGCATTCACCCCTCCACTTT.

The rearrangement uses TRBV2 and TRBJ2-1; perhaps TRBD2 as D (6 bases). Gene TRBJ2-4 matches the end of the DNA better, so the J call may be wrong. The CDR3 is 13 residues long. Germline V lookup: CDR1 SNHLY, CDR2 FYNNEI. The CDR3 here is CASSEDAGRTQYF. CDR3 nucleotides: TGTGCCAGCAGTGAAGATGCGGGGCGGACTCAGTACTTC.

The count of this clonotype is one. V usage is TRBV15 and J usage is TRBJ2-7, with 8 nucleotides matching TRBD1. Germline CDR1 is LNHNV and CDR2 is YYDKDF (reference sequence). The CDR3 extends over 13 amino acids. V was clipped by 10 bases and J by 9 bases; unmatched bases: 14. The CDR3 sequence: CAIRADRDNTQYF. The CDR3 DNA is TGTGCCATCCGCGCGGACAGGGACAACACGCAGTACTTC.

CDR3 coding DNA: TGCGCCAGCAGCCCATGGACAGGCAACACTGAGCAGTTCTTC. This encodes CASSPWTGNTEQFF. The genes are TRBV5-1 and TRBJ2-1; 7 bases are a match to TRBD1. V dropped 4 bases and J dropped 9; count of bases not matched to a gene: 10. The CDR3 length is 14 residues. Looked up from germline, CDR1 is SGHRS and CDR2 is YFSETQ.